A selection of T cell receptor beta chains follows, all from one sample in a study of control samples from healthy donors and cancer patients. Profiled with immunoSEQ multiplex PCR; TCRdb holds only in-frame clones, not every one. The sample yields about 29,000 clones, roughly nine tenths seen once. The sequencing sample was made of formalin-fixed, paraffin-embedded tissue. These TCRs come from a female donor with melanoma. Each CDR3 is given with its conserved first and last residue. The order of the fields is V gene, D gene, clone size, J gene, CDR3 protein, CDR3 DNA. A D gene is named only where the DNA matches it firmly. Clone size, where shown, is once, few, many, or a class for clones that have expanded.

V gene: TRBV30; D gene: NA; clone size: NA; J gene: TRBJ2-7; CDR3 protein: CAWSLGVSYEQYF; CDR3 DNA: TGTGCCTGGAGTCTGGGGGTTTCCTACGAGCAGTACTTC
V gene: TRBV7-2; D gene: NA; clone size: once; J gene: TRBJ2-7; CDR3 protein: CASSFSPYNYEQYF; CDR3 DNA: TGTGCCAGCAGCTTTAGCCCCTACAACTACGAGCAGTACTTC
V gene: TRBV5-1; D gene: NA; clone size: NA; J gene: TRBJ2-2; CDR3 protein: CASSEGPGELFF; CDR3 DNA: TGCGCCAGCAGCGAGGGACCCGGGGAGCTGTTTTTT
V gene: TRBV2; D gene: NA; clone size: NA; J gene: TRBJ2-3; CDR3 protein: CASLRLARNTDTQYF; CDR3 DNA: TGTGCCAGCCTCAGGCTAGCAAGAAACACAGATACGCAGTATTTT
V gene: TRBV19; D gene: TRBD1; clone size: NA; J gene: TRBJ1-2; CDR3 protein: CASSADRGIRYGYTF; CDR3 DNA: TGTGCCAGTAGTGCCGACAGGGGGATTAGGTACGGCTACACCTTC
V gene: TRBV19; D gene: NA; clone size: few; J gene: TRBJ2-7; CDR3 protein: CASSLTLLSYEQYF; CDR3 DNA: TGTGCCAGTTCCCTGACTCTCCTCTCCTACGAGCAGTACTTC
V gene: TRBV12-3/TRBV12-4; D gene: NA; clone size: NA; J gene: TRBJ2-3; CDR3 protein: CASSQESTDTQYF; CDR3 DNA: TGTGCCAGCAGTCAGGAGAGCACAGATACGCAGTATTTT
V gene: TRBV25-1; D gene: NA; clone size: NA; J gene: TRBJ1-1; CDR3 protein: CASSERMATEAFF; CDR3 DNA: TGTGCCAGCAGCGAAAGAATGGCTACTGAAGCTTTCTTT
V gene: TRBV18; D gene: TRBD1; clone size: NA; J gene: TRBJ1-2; CDR3 protein: CASSIGTGSYGYTF; CDR3 DNA: TGTGCCAGCTCAATCGGGACAGGAAGCTATGGCTACACCTTC
V gene: TRBV5-6; D gene: NA; clone size: NA; J gene: TRBJ2-7; CDR3 protein: CASSGTEAPYF; CDR3 DNA: TGTGCCAGCAGCGGGACCGAGGCCCCGTACTTC
V gene: TRBV19; D gene: TRBD2; clone size: NA; J gene: TRBJ2-7; CDR3 protein: CASSIRTSGSYEQYF; CDR3 DNA: TGTGCCAGTAGTATAAGGACTAGCGGGTCCTACGAGCAGTACTTC
V gene: TRBV4-1; D gene: NA; clone size: NA; J gene: TRBJ2-3; CDR3 protein: CASSQPGTDTQYF; CDR3 DNA: TGCGCCAGCAGCCAACCAGGCACAGATACGCAGTATTTT
V gene: TRBV14; D gene: NA; clone size: NA; J gene: TRBJ1-2; CDR3 protein: CASSQDWGAHGYTF; CDR3 DNA: TGTGCCAGCAGCCAAGATTGGGGGGCGCATGGCTACACCTTC
V gene: TRBV5-8; D gene: TRBD2; clone size: NA; J gene: TRBJ2-3; CDR3 protein: CASSTGPFGTSVTDTQYF; CDR3 DNA: TGTGCCAGCAGCACCGGACCGTTCGGGACTAGCGTTACAGATACGCAGTATTTT
V gene: TRBV6-6; D gene: TRBD1; clone size: once; J gene: TRBJ1-4; CDR3 protein: CASSRDRAAIATNEKLFF; CDR3 DNA: TGTGCCAGCAGTCGGGACAGGGCGGCTATCGCAACTAATGAAAAACTGTTTTTT
V gene: TRBV2; D gene: NA; clone size: once; J gene: TRBJ1-1; CDR3 protein: CASRLAGVKWAFF; CDR3 DNA: TGTGCCAGCAGACTGGCCGGGGTAAAGTGGGCTTTCTTT
V gene: TRBV4-1; D gene: TRBD2; clone size: NA; J gene: TRBJ2-2; CDR3 protein: CASSLAPGLAGGGTGELFF; CDR3 DNA: TGCGCCAGCAGCCTCGCTCCGGGACTAGCGGGAGGGGGCACCGGGGAGCTGTTTTTT
V gene: TRBV5-1; D gene: NA; clone size: NA; J gene: TRBJ2-1; CDR3 protein: CASSYDSNEQFF; CDR3 DNA: TGCGCCAGCAGCTACGACAGCAATGAGCAGTTCTTC
V gene: TRBV14; D gene: NA; clone size: NA; J gene: TRBJ1-2; CDR3 protein: CASSQTTVLQGYTF; CDR3 DNA: TGTGCCAGCAGCCAAACAACAGTATTGCAAGGCTACACCTTC
V gene: TRBV5-1; D gene: NA; clone size: NA; J gene: TRBJ2-1; CDR3 protein: CASSSGRALHEQFF; CDR3 DNA: TGCGCCAGCAGCTCCGGGCGGGCGCTCCATGAGCAGTTCTTC
V gene: TRBV27; D gene: TRBD1; clone size: NA; J gene: TRBJ2-1; CDR3 protein: CASRSGTGPYNEQFF; CDR3 DNA: TGTGCCAGCAGGTCCGGGACAGGGCCCTACAATGAGCAGTTCTTC
V gene: TRBV18; D gene: NA; clone size: NA; J gene: TRBJ2-7; CDR3 protein: CASSPDSGPAHYEQYF; CDR3 DNA: TGTGCCAGCTCACCAGACTCGGGCCCAGCCCACTACGAGCAGTACTTC
V gene: TRBV27; D gene: NA; clone size: NA; J gene: TRBJ2-3; CDR3 protein: CASGRQNHFSSTDTQYF; CDR3 DNA: TGTGCCAGCGGTAGACAGAACCACTTCTCTAGCACAGATACGCAGTATTTT
V gene: TRBV7-2; D gene: NA; clone size: NA; J gene: TRBJ1-2; CDR3 protein: CASSLGSASYGYTF; CDR3 DNA: TGTGCCAGCAGCCTAGGGAGTGCCTCCTATGGCTACACCTTC
V gene: TRBV7-2; D gene: NA; clone size: few; J gene: TRBJ1-1; CDR3 protein: CASSSQGRTEAFF; CDR3 DNA: TGTGCCAGCAGCTCCCAGGGGAGAACTGAAGCTTTCTTT
V gene: TRBV2; D gene: TRBD2; clone size: NA; J gene: TRBJ2-1; CDR3 protein: CASSSGRSYNEQFF; CDR3 DNA: TGTGCCAGCAGTAGCGGGAGGTCCTACAATGAGCAGTTCTTC
V gene: TRBV5-1; D gene: NA; clone size: NA; J gene: TRBJ2-5; CDR3 protein: CASSFRRGDETQYF; CDR3 DNA: TGCGCCAGCAGCTTCCGACGTGGGGATGAGACCCAGTACTTC
V gene: TRBV7-9; D gene: TRBD1; clone size: NA; J gene: TRBJ1-1; CDR3 protein: CASSFRTGNTEAFF; CDR3 DNA: TGTGCCAGCAGCTTCCGGACAGGGAACACTGAAGCTTTCTTT
V gene: TRBV30; D gene: NA; clone size: NA; J gene: TRBJ1-1; CDR3 protein: CAWSLRVTVAFF; CDR3 DNA: TGTGCCTGGAGCCTTCGTGTTACGGTAGCTTTCTTT
V gene: TRBV7-9; D gene: NA; clone size: few; J gene: TRBJ1-1; CDR3 protein: CASSPGQLMNTEAFF; CDR3 DNA: TGTGCCAGCAGCCCCGGACAGCTCATGAACACTGAAGCTTTCTTT
V gene: TRBV11-2; D gene: NA; clone size: NA; J gene: TRBJ1-2; CDR3 protein: CASSLDVTGGDGYTF; CDR3 DNA: TGTGCCAGCAGCTTAGATGTGACAGGAGGGGATGGCTACACCTTC
V gene: TRBV2; D gene: TRBD1; clone size: NA; J gene: TRBJ2-2; CDR3 protein: CASGLRTGQTGELFF; CDR3 DNA: TGTGCCAGCGGGCTGCGGACAGGGCAAACCGGGGAGCTGTTTTTT
V gene: TRBV14; D gene: TRBD1; clone size: NA; J gene: TRBJ1-3; CDR3 protein: CASSQVRQGRTGNTIYF; CDR3 DNA: TGTGCCAGCAGCCAAGTCCGACAGGGACGAACTGGAAACACCATATATTTT
V gene: TRBV6-5; D gene: TRBD2; clone size: once; J gene: TRBJ2-5; CDR3 protein: CASRTTLAPQETQYF; CDR3 DNA: TGTGCCAGCAGGACTACACTAGCGCCCCAAGAGACCCAGTACTTC
V gene: TRBV7-2; D gene: NA; clone size: NA; J gene: TRBJ2-7; CDR3 protein: CASSLGVSYEQYF; CDR3 DNA: TGTGCCAGCAGCTTAGGTGTCAGCTACGAGCAGTACTTC
V gene: TRBV27; D gene: NA; clone size: NA; J gene: TRBJ2-2; CDR3 protein: CASSSYGSFTGELFF; CDR3 DNA: TGTGCCAGCAGTTCATACGGGAGCTTCACCGGGGAGCTGTTTTTT
V gene: TRBV5-1; D gene: TRBD1; clone size: NA; J gene: TRBJ1-4; CDR3 protein: CASSLTGAREKLFF; CDR3 DNA: TGCGCCAGCAGCTTGACAGGGGCTCGGGAAAAACTGTTTTTT
V gene: TRBV6-5; D gene: TRBD1; clone size: NA; J gene: TRBJ1-5; CDR3 protein: CASSQGQGYQPQHF; CDR3 DNA: TGTGCCAGCAGTCAGGGACAGGGGTATCAGCCCCAGCATTTT
V gene: TRBV7-2; D gene: TRBD2; clone size: once; J gene: TRBJ2-3; CDR3 protein: CASSLILAAADTQYF; CDR3 DNA: TGTGCCAGCAGCTTAATCCTAGCGGCGGCAGATACGCAGTATTTT
V gene: TRBV4-1; D gene: TRBD2; clone size: NA; J gene: TRBJ2-6; CDR3 protein: CASSPLAGASGANVLTF; CDR3 DNA: TGCGCCAGCAGCCCTCTAGCGGGAGCCTCTGGGGCCAACGTCCTGACTTTC
V gene: TRBV7-9; D gene: TRBD1; clone size: NA; J gene: TRBJ2-2; CDR3 protein: CASSLPQGPGELFF; CDR3 DNA: TGTGCCAGCAGCTTACCACAGGGGCCCGGGGAGCTGTTTTTT
V gene: TRBV16; D gene: TRBD2; clone size: NA; J gene: TRBJ2-7; CDR3 protein: CASSLGTSGSPYF; CDR3 DNA: TGTGCCAGCAGCCTCGGGACTAGCGGGTCCCCCTACTTC
V gene: TRBV7-2; D gene: NA; clone size: NA; J gene: TRBJ2-3; CDR3 protein: CASSSTDTQYF; CDR3 DNA: TGTGCCTCTTCTAGCACAGATACGCAGTATTTT
V gene: TRBV9; D gene: TRBD1; clone size: NA; J gene: TRBJ2-3; CDR3 protein: CASSVLGQGRGTDTQYF; CDR3 DNA: TGTGCCAGCAGCGTCTTGGGACAGGGAAGAGGCACAGATACGCAGTATTTT
V gene: TRBV11-1; D gene: NA; clone size: NA; J gene: TRBJ1-3; CDR3 protein: CASSLQVTGNTIYF; CDR3 DNA: TGTGCCAGCAGCCTTCAGGTCACCGGAAACACCATATATTTT
V gene: TRBV7-9; D gene: NA; clone size: NA; J gene: TRBJ2-7; CDR3 protein: CASSLLAAYEQYF; CDR3 DNA: TGTGCCAGCAGCTTACTCGCGGCCTACGAGCAGTACTTC
V gene: TRBV5-1; D gene: NA; clone size: NA; J gene: TRBJ2-1; CDR3 protein: CASSLSGTNEQFF; CDR3 DNA: TGCGCCAGCAGCCTCTCCGGGACCAATGAGCAGTTCTTC
V gene: TRBV7-2; D gene: NA; clone size: NA; J gene: TRBJ2-3; CDR3 protein: CASSLVVTSGDTQYF; CDR3 DNA: TGTGCCAGCAGCTTAGTGGTGACCAGCGGAGATACGCAGTATTTT
V gene: TRBV25-1; D gene: NA; clone size: NA; J gene: TRBJ2-1; CDR3 protein: CASSGSAEQFF; CDR3 DNA: TGTGCCAGCAGTGGATCCGCTGAGCAGTTCTTC
V gene: TRBV19; D gene: TRBD2; clone size: NA; J gene: TRBJ2-1; CDR3 protein: CASSLPGLAAYNEQFF; CDR3 DNA: TGTGCCAGTAGCCTCCCGGGACTAGCCGCCTACAATGAGCAGTTCTTC
V gene: TRBV5-1; D gene: NA; clone size: NA; J gene: TRBJ2-3; CDR3 protein: CASSFESSTDTQYF; CDR3 DNA: TGCGCCAGCAGCTTCGAATCTAGCACAGATACGCAGTATTTT
V gene: TRBV10-3; D gene: NA; clone size: NA; J gene: TRBJ2-3; CDR3 protein: CAISLTTDTQYF; CDR3 DNA: TGTGCCATCAGTCTGACAACAGATACGCAGTATTTT
V gene: TRBV6-4; D gene: NA; clone size: NA; J gene: TRBJ1-1; CDR3 protein: CASSEGPKNTEAFF; CDR3 DNA: TGTGCCAGCAGTGAAGGACCGAAGAACACTGAAGCTTTCTTT
V gene: TRBV3-1/TRBV3-2; D gene: NA; clone size: NA; J gene: TRBJ1-4; CDR3 protein: CASSQYREKLFF; CDR3 DNA: TGTGCCAGCAGCCAGTATCGTGAAAAACTGTTTTTT
V gene: TRBV6-4; D gene: TRBD2; clone size: NA; J gene: TRBJ2-1; CDR3 protein: CASSDRGLAGVWDNEQFF; CDR3 DNA: TGTGCCAGCAGTGACCGGGGACTAGCGGGAGTGTGGGACAATGAGCAGTTCTTC
V gene: TRBV4-1; D gene: NA; clone size: NA; J gene: TRBJ2-1; CDR3 protein: CASSLSIGPLEQFF; CDR3 DNA: TGCGCCAGCAGCCTTTCGATAGGGCCCCTTGAGCAGTTCTTC
V gene: TRBV5-4; D gene: TRBD1; clone size: NA; J gene: TRBJ2-5; CDR3 protein: CASSPTGAETQYF; CDR3 DNA: TGTGCCAGCAGCCCAACAGGGGCTGAGACCCAGTACTTC
V gene: TRBV11-2; D gene: TRBD2; clone size: NA; J gene: TRBJ2-7; CDR3 protein: CASSLGGSLNEQYF; CDR3 DNA: TGTGCCAGCAGCTTAGGCGGGAGCCTCAACGAGCAGTACTTC